This entry is about one T cell receptor beta chain. The sample holds other DNA sequences that translate to the same CDR3. As processed by the authors: By means of reference gene primer amplification, nucleated cell counts were estimated. Sequenced by immunoSEQ multiplex PCR; TCRdb stores in-frame clones only, minus some. V and J calls and clone size are given by that table; D and trimming were obtained from the DNA. Here the sample spans over 250,000 clones, about 89% being singletons. This sample was included in a study of blood T cell repertoires in COVID-19. Turning to the study itself: COVID-19 samples, acute and convalescent, were from the United States, Italy and Spain.

Seattle researchers signed up patients amid active infection and tracked them longitudinally. Germline lookup yields CDR1 SGHRS and CDR2 YFSETQ. The CDR3 spans 13 residues. V shed 0 bases and J shed 5 bases, with 8 bases lying between them. Sequences were obtained from peripheral blood. The source is a woman aged 30 to 39 with COVID-19, enrolled during active disease. V is TRBV5-1 and J is TRBJ1-2, with D perhaps TRBD1 (6 bases). This chain's CDR3 is CASSLDGQYGYTF. CDR3 bases: TGCGCCAGCAGCTTGGACGGACAGTATGGCTACACCTTC. Based on the CDR3 plus reference TRBV5-1 and TRBJ1-2, the full variable domain is KAGVTQTPRYLIKTRGQQVTLSCSPISGHRSVSWYQQTPGQGLQFLFEYFSETQRNKGNFPGRFSGRQFSNSRSEMNVSTLELGDSALYLCASSLDGQYGYTFGSGTRLTVV.